Presented here are 24 T cell receptor beta chains from one specimen sequenced in a study of regulatory T cells in long-lasting Graves disease. According to the study, TCR beta libraries were built with iRepertoire HTBI primers and CDR3-region Arm-PCR. TCRdb redid the calling of the multiplex PCR reads with MiXCR, one entry per CDR3 protein. Counted here are about 620,000 distinct CDR3 sequences, less than 20% occurring once; the ten biggest clones make up about 17%. The time point here: newly diagnosed GD, antithyroid drugs for less than 3 months. RNA isolated from PBMCs was used to make the TCR library. This same sample was also part of a study on T cells in Graves' hyperthyroidism and ophthalmopathy.

The sample consisted of peripheral blood mononuclear cells (PBMCs), taken at new diagnosis, from a patient treated with antithyroid drugs. The receptor source for this set is a woman in her twenties or thirties with Graves disease.

This clonotype was seen a handful of times. The chain is built from TRBV7-9 and TRBJ1-4; a weak D match, TRBD1 (6 bases). From germline, CDR1 is SEHNR and CDR2 FQNEAQ (reference sequence). CDR3 length equals 14 residues. V shed 8 bases and J shed 7 bases, with 17 bases lying between them. CDR3 sequence reads: CASQSTGTGEKLFF. The CDR3 nucleotides read TGTGCCAGCCAATCGACAGGAACGGGTGAAAAACTGTTTTTT.

This clonotype showed up many times. The chain has TRBV30 and TRBJ1-2, with D tentatively TRBD1 (5 bases). The CDR3 runs 13 residues. V shed 4 bases and J shed 4 bases, with 13 bases lying between them. CDR1 and CDR2 (germline): GTSNPN, SVGIG (reference sequence). This CDR3 reads CAWIRQTGYGYTF. In DNA, the CDR3 is TGTGCCTGGATTAGACAGACCGGCTATGGCTACACCTTC.

This clonotype was seen many times. The chain employs TRBV27 and TRBJ2-7; 12 bases are shared with TRBD1. V gave up 1 base and J gave up 7 bases; unmatched junction bases: 5. There are 15 residues in the CDR3. Germline V CDR1 and CDR2: MNHEY, SMNVEV (reference sequence). The CDR3 region is CASSLLGTGGGEQYF. The DNA of the CDR3 is TGTGCCAGCAGTTTATTGGGGACAGGGGGCGGGGAGCAGTACTTC.

The V gene is TRBV7-9, the J gene TRBJ2-1; possibly TRBD1 or TRBD2 for D (5 bases each). The V end was cut by 5 bases, the J end by 0 bases, with 14 bases between. CDR1 SEHNR and CDR2 FQNEAQ come from the germline V gene (reference sequence). There are 16 residues in the CDR3. The CDR3 sequence: CASSPPGASSYNEQFF. The CDR3 DNA reads as TGTGCCAGCAGCCCCCCCGGGGCGAGCTCCTACAATGAGCAGTTCTTC.

This clonotype was observed at least ten times. The V call is TRBV5-1, the J call TRBJ2-7; 11 bases are a match to TRBD1. V lost 3 bases to trimming and J lost 6 bases; unmatched junction nucleotides: 5. The CDR3 runs 14 residues. The germline CDR1 and CDR2 sequences are SGHRS and YFSETQ. The CDR3: CASSSWGQGVEQYF. The CDR3 nucleotides read TGCGCCAGCAGCTCCTGGGGACAGGGGGTCGAGCAGTACTTC.

The chain carries TRBV5-1 and TRBJ2-7; D unclear. V gave up 4 bases and J gave up 9 bases, with 11 bases separating them. Germline V gives CDR1 SGHRS, CDR2 YFSETQ. The CDR3 length is 11 residues. CDR3 sequence reads: CASSNDGVQYF. The CDR3 DNA sequence: TGCGCCAGCAGCAACGACGGAGTGCAGTACTTC.

This clonotype showed up many times. The genes are TRBV27 and TRBJ2-7; possibly TRBD2 for D (5 bases). Trimming removed 5 bases at V and 6 bases at J, with 11 bases between. The germline V gene has CDR1 MNHEY and CDR2 SMNVEV (reference sequence). The CDR3 length is 12 residues. CDR3: CASSTTRGEQYF. The CDR3 DNA follows: TGTGCCAGCAGTACCACACGGGGCGAGCAGTACTTC.

Note on this clonotype: A much larger clone is a single base away; this may be a read error. J is TRBJ1-3 and V is TRBV7-3; D gene unclear. Germline V gene lookup returns CDR1 SGHTA and CDR2 FQGTGA. The CDR3 is 15 amino acids. CDR3 nucleotide sequence: TGTGCCAGCAGCTCTAGCGGTGGCTCTGGAGACACCATATATTTT. This sequence encodes CASSSSGGSGDTIYF.

This clonotype was seen many times. The J gene is TRBJ1-2, the V gene TRBV7-2; TRBD1 matches at 10 bases. Per germline, CDR1 SGHTA and CDR2 FQGNSA. The CDR3 is 16 amino acids. With 5 bases clipped from V and 4 bases from J, the junction kept 10 bases outside the gene matches. For the CDR3, the DNA is TGTGCCAGCAGCCCCAACCCATGGACAGGGGGCTATGGCTACACCTTC. It yields the protein CASSPNPWTGGYGYTF.

There are many counts of this clonotype. The chain is built from TRBV20-1 and TRBJ2-5; weak D call: TRBD2 (5 bases). From germline, CDR1 is DFQATT and CDR2 SNEGSKA (reference sequence). V was clipped by 0 bases and J by 5 bases, with 13 bases between them. CDR3 size: 14 residues. For the CDR3, the DNA is TGCAGTGCTAGAGACCCTCACTCGGGGGAGACCCAGTACTTC. It encodes CSARDPHSGETQYF.

The table lists this clonotype with many counts. The V gene is TRBV10-3, the J gene TRBJ1-2, with D perhaps matching TRBD1 (5 bases). This CDR3 has 13 residues. Germline V gives CDR1 ENHRY, CDR2 SYGVKD. V lost 4 bases and J 3 bases, leaving 9 bases between the germline ends. CDR3: CAISAPGDYGYTF. The CDR3 DNA is TGTGCCATCAGTGCCCCGGGGGACTATGGCTACACCTTC.

This clonotype was counted a few times. The chain couples TRBV7-2 to TRBJ2-1, with 15 bases identical to TRBD2. Germline V gene lookup returns CDR1 SGHTA and CDR2 FQGNSA. This CDR3 region has 18 residues. J lost 3 bases, V lost 9 bases, and 12 bases had no gene match. DNA for the CDR3: TGTGCCAGACAGTGGACTAGCGGGAGGGCCCCCAGCTACAATGAGCAGTTCTTC. Amino acid sequence: CARQWTSGRAPSYNEQFF.

This chain connects TRBV3-1 to TRBJ2-2; D gene ambiguous. Germline lookup yields CDR1 LGHDT and CDR2 YNNKEL (reference sequence). V was trimmed by 1 base and J by 0 bases, leaving 9 bases between them. The CDR3 is 16 residues long. The CDR3 region has the DNA TGTGCCAGCAGCCAAGCCGGGCAGACGAACACCGGGGAGCTGTTTTTT. This encodes CASSQAGQTNTGELFF. Full variable domain (remainder filled in from reference TRBV3-1 and TRBJ2-2): DTAVSQTPKYLVTQMGNDKSIKCEQNLGHDTMYWYKQDSKKFLKIMFSYNNKELIINETVPNRFSPKSPDKAHLNLHINSLELGDSAVYFCASSQAGQTNTGELFFGEGSRLTVL.

This clonotype was seen a few times. The chain joins TRBV15 to TRBJ2-4; D remains ambiguous. This CDR3 comprises 15 residues. The germline V gene encodes CDR1 LNHNV and CDR2 YYDKDF (reference sequence). With 1 base removed from V and 0 bases from J, the gap between germline ends came to 7 bases. CDR3 nucleotides: TGTGCCACCAGCAGAGTTGGCTTAGCCAAAAACATTCAGTACTTC. Its protein product is CATSRVGLAKNIQYF.

The table lists this clonotype with many counts. J is TRBJ2-7 and V is TRBV12-3 or TRBV12-4; 9 bases are shared with TRBD2. V gave up 6 bases and J gave up 0 bases; unmatched junction bases: 15. The CDR3 contains 18 residues. The CDR3: CASSELLSPSGNSYEQYF. CDR3 in DNA: TGTGCCAGCAGCGAGTTATTGAGCCCTAGCGGGAACTCCTACGAGCAGTACTTC.

In its sample, this clonotype was seen many times. This sequence joins TRBV7-9 and TRBJ2-5, with TRBD2 matching 9 bases. V dropped 5 bases and J dropped 5; count of bases not matched to a gene: 12. The V gene's germline CDR1 is SEHNR and CDR2 FQNEAQ (reference sequence). This CDR3 region has 16 residues. CDR3 region: CASSPQGIAGVETQYF. The DNA for the CDR3 is TGTGCCAGCAGCCCGCAGGGGATAGCGGGAGTGGAGACCCAGTACTTC. Variable domain in full (rest from reference TRBV7-9 and TRBJ2-5): DTGVSQNPRHKITKRGQNVTFRCDPISEHNRLYWYRQTLGQGPEFLTYFQNEAQLEKSRLLSDRFSAERPKGSFSTLEIQRTEQGDSAMYLCASSPQGIAGVETQYFGPGTRLLVL.

As for this clonotype: The junction shows a germline mismatch at one end, possibly a read error. The chain carries TRBV16 and TRBJ1-2; 9 bases align to TRBD1. CDR3 length: 16 amino acids. Germline CDR1 reads KGHSY; CDR2 reads FQNENV. Written as DNA, the CDR3 is TGTGCCGGCAGCCAATTCCGGGACAGGGCTAACTATGGCTACACCTTC. Translation gives CAGSQFRDRANYGYTF.

This clonotype has ten or more counts. This chain links TRBV20-1 with TRBJ1-1, with no clear D. Germline assignment: CDR1 DFQATT and CDR2 SNEGSKA (reference sequence). CDR3 length: 14 residues. V was cut by 6 bases and J by 5 bases, with 19 bases left in between. The CDR3 spells CSANPEVAGTEAFF. The CDR3 DNA sequence: TGCAGTGCCAACCCGGAGGTCGCGGGGACTGAAGCTTTCTTT.

This clonotype was counted ten times or more. This chain joins TRBV28 and TRBJ2-7; 9 bases are a match to TRBD1. Germline CDR1 and CDR2: MDHEN and SYDVKM. This CDR3 is 13 amino acids long. V lost 6 bases to trimming and J lost 6 bases; unmatched junction nucleotides: 6. The CDR3 region is CASSLDRGGEQYF. CDR3 DNA sequence: TGTGCCAGCAGCCTAGACAGGGGGGGCGAGCAGTACTTC.

The J gene is TRBJ2-3, the V gene TRBV10-1; 7 bases agree with TRBD1. V lost 0 bases to trimming and J lost 6 bases; unmatched junction nucleotides: 6. CDR3 length: 15 amino acids. The germline V gene has CDR1 WNHNN and CDR2 SYGVQD (reference sequence). The CDR3, as DNA: TGCGCCAGCAGTGAGTCGAGACAGGGACGGGATACGCAGTATTTT. Protein: CASSESRQGRDTQYF.

This clonotype was picked up many times. V usage is TRBV7-9 and J usage is TRBJ2-1, with 9 bases identical to TRBD2. The CDR3 consists of 12 residues. Germline-derived CDR1 and CDR2 are SEHNR and FQNEAQ (reference sequence). V was pared by 11 bases and J by 9 bases, with 8 bases of the junction left unmatched. In DNA form, the CDR3 reads TGTGCCCACGCCCTAGCGGGAAGTGAGCAGTTCTTC. It specifies CAHALAGSEQFF.

This clonotype has more than one count but fewer than ten. The chain couples TRBV19 to TRBJ2-7; 11 bases agree with TRBD2. CDR1 and CDR2 (germline): LNHDA, SQIVND (reference sequence). The CDR3 length is 14 residues. With 6 bases clipped from V and 6 bases from J, the junction kept 7 bases outside the gene matches. The CDR3 spells CASRSLAGGFEQYF. CDR3 coding DNA: TGTGCCAGTAGAAGCCTAGCGGGAGGTTTCGAGCAGTACTTC.

This clonotype was recorded a few times. This chain uses TRBV28 with TRBJ2-7; 10 bases are shared with TRBD1. The germline V gene encodes CDR1 MDHEN and CDR2 SYDVKM. The CDR3 has 15 residues. Trimming cost V 6 bases and J 3 bases; bases outside gene matches: 8. The CDR3 is CASSPTGTGDYEQYF. In DNA, the CDR3 is TGTGCCAGCAGCCCGACCGGGACAGGGGACTACGAGCAGTACTTC.

This clonotype was observed many times. The chain recombines TRBV9 with TRBJ1-6; 7 bases agree with TRBD1. Per germline, CDR1 SGDLS and CDR2 YYNGEE. The CDR3 extends over 14 amino acids. With V trimmed by 3 bases and J by 7 bases, 4 bases remained unmatched. CDR3 DNA: TGTGCCAGCAGCGAGGGCAGGGGGAATTCACCCCTCCACTTT. As protein: CASSEGRGNSPLHF.